This T cell receptor (beta chain) appears in the sequencing data of a study of blood T cell repertoires in COVID-19. Study context: Sources were T cells, B-cell-depleted T cells, or PBMCs; the material itself was cDNA or gDNA.

As handled by the study authors: The authors estimated nucleated cell counts from reference gene primer amplification. The method was immunoSEQ multiplex PCR; TCRdb's version includes in-frame clones alone and lacks a portion of them. V, J and clone size were drawn from that table, and D and trimming were deduced from the DNA. The data contain 150,000 to 200,000 clones, 82% of them singletons. Material for sequencing was peripheral blood. This sequence was found in a woman aged 70-85 years with acute or convalescent COVID-19.

The CDR3 DNA sequence: TGTGCCAGCAGTAATAGACTAGCGGGAGGTAGCGAGCAGTACTTC. Its protein is CASSNRLAGGSEQYF. This rearrangement joins TRBV7-8 to TRBJ2-7, with 13 bases that match TRBD2. With V trimmed by 6 bases and J by 6 bases, 8 bases remained unmatched. Germline CDR1 reads SGHVS; CDR2 reads FQNEAQ. The CDR3 has 15 residues.